A selection of T cell receptor beta chains follows, all from one sample in a study of T-cell memory formation after mild COVID-19. TCRdb redid the calling of the 5' RACE reads with MiXCR, one entry per CDR3 protein. Among roughly 400,000 distinct CDR3 sequences listed, approximately 19% were seen once. Sequencing used PBMCs or a T cell subset sorted from them (not recorded which). All receptors come from a man aged 18 to 30 who had mild COVID-19 (a few samples of this study predate the infection). Cell type and time point are not known. Both conserved end residues are part of each CDR3. The order of the fields is D gene, J gene, clone size, V gene, CDR3 DNA, CDR3 protein. A D gene is named only where the DNA matches it firmly. Some rows have no size entry. The others give once, few or many, or a class for an expanded clone.

>.|TRBJ2-3|.|TRBV27
TGTGCCAGCACTGGGCGGGGACGAGATACGCAGTATTTT
CASTGRGRDTQYF
>.|TRBJ1-1|few|TRBV5-1
TGCGCCAGCAGCTCCATGAATACAGGAGAAGCTTTCTTT
CASSSMNTGEAFF
>.|TRBJ2-3|.|TRBV6-1
TGTGCCAGCTCCAGGGACGTAACAGATACGCAGTATTTT
CASSRDVTDTQYF
>.|TRBJ1-3|.|TRBV5-1
TGCGCCAGCAGCTTGGAGGGTGTGAACCACCGGTTGTCTGGAAACACCATATATTTT
CASSLEGVNHRLSGNTIYF
>TRBD1|TRBJ2-3|.|TRBV27
TGTGCCAGCAGTTTATCACCCGGGACAGGGGCCGATACGCAGTATTTT
CASSLSPGTGADTQYF
>TRBD1|TRBJ2-7|.|TRBV11-1
TGTGCCAGCAGCTCCCTGGGACAGTATACCTACGAGCAGTACTTC
CASSSLGQYTYEQYF
>TRBD2|TRBJ2-3|few|TRBV7-8
TGTGCCAGCAGCCAGTCTAGCGGGGGGGGCCGGGCAGATACGCAGTATTTT
CASSQSSGGGRADTQYF
>.|TRBJ2-3|.|TRBV7-3
TGTGCCAGCAGCTTAAGGGGCGTCGGAACAGATACGCAGTATTTT
CASSLRGVGTDTQYF
>TRBD1|TRBJ1-6|.|TRBV7-2
TGTGCCAGCAGCTTATGGGTACAGGGGGATTCACCCCTCCACTTT
CASSLWVQGDSPLHF
>.|TRBJ1-3|many|TRBV5-1
TGTGCCAGCAGCTTATTGGGCTCTGGAAACACCATATATTTT
CASSLLGSGNTIYF
>TRBD1|TRBJ2-2|.|TRBV19
TGTGCCAGTAGTAGGAGACAGGGGTACACCGGGGAGCTGTTTTTT
CASSRRQGYTGELFF
>.|TRBJ2-1|.|TRBV7-2
TGTGCCAGCAGCTTAACCCCCTGGTATGAGCAGTTCTTC
CASSLTPWYEQFF
>.|TRBJ1-5|medium-sized|TRBV7-8
TGTGCCAGCAGCTTCAAAGACAGGCCCTTCGGCAATCAGCCCCAGCATTTT
CASSFKDRPFGNQPQHF
>.|TRBJ2-1|.|TRBV7-7
TGTGCTAGCAGTCCCCGGTTGGGGGGGGGCGAGAATGAGCAGTTCTTC
CASSPRLGGGENEQFF
>.|TRBJ2-2|many|TRBV12-3/TRBV12-4
TGTGCCAGCAGATTAGCGGAGCGGAACACCGGGGAGCTGTTTTTT
CASRLAERNTGELFF
>.|TRBJ2-5|.|TRBV20-1
TGCAGTGCTAGAGATGGGAATGGAGGGGAAGAGACCCAGTACTTC
CSARDGNGGEETQYF